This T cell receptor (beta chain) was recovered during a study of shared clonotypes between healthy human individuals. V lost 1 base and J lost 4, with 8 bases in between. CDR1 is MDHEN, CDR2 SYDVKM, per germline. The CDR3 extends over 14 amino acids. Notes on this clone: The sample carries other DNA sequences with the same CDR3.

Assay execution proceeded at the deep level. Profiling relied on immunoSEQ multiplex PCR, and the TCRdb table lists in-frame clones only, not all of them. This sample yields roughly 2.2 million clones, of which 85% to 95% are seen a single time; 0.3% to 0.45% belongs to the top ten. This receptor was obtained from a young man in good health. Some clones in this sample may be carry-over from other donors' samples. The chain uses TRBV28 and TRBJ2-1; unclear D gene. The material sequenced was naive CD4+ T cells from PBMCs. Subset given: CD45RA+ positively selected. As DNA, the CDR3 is TGTGCCAGCAGTTTATTGGGCCAGTACAATGAGCAGTTCTTC. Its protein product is CASSLLGQYNEQFF.